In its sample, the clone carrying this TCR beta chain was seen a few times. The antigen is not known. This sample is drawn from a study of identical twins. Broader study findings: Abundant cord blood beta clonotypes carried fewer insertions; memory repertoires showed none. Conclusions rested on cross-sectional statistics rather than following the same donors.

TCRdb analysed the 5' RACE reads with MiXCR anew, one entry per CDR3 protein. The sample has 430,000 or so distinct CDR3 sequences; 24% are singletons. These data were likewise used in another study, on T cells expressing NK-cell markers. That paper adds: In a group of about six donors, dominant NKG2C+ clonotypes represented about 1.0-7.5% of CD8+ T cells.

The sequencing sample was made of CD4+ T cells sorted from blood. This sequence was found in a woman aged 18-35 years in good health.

This CDR3 is CASSQSLGNIQYF. The DNA of the CDR3 is TGTGCCAGCAGCCAGAGCCTGGGAAACATTCAGTACTTC. The rearrangement uses TRBV3-1 and TRBJ2-4; D ambiguous. Germline CDR1 LGHDT, CDR2 YNNKEL (reference sequence). V lost 3 bases and J 6 bases, leaving 9 bases between the germline ends. This CDR3 comprises 13 residues. The full variable domain, in which reference TRBV3-1 and TRBJ2-4 provide the parts outside the CDR3, is DTAVSQTPKYLVTQMGNDKSIKCEQNLGHDTMYWYKQDSKKFLKIMFSYNNKELIINETVPNRFSPKSPDKAHLNLHINSLELGDSAVYFCASSQSLGNIQYFGAGTRLSVL.